This note documents a single T cell receptor (beta chain) sequence. What it binds is not known. The CDR3 covers 12 residues. The germline V and J ends were trimmed by 6 bases and 5 bases, with 14 bases remaining between them. Germline lookup yields CDR1 SQVTM and CDR2 ANQGSEA. The assay, immunoSEQ v3.0, was run at survey level. Per-sample TRB depth target: roughly 40,000-50,000 T-cell genomes. Assay used: immunoSEQ multiplex PCR; TCRdb lists only in-frame clones, some missing. The profile covers about 26,000 clones, with around 86% appearing a single time and around 13% taken by the ten largest. The data belong to a study of long-term antiretroviral therapy in people with HIV. Study conclusions and caveats: Clonotypes expanded prior to ART showed repertoire dominance at all sampled time points.

The gene calls are TRBV29-1 and TRBJ2-7; D is possibly TRBD2 (6 bases). The clonotype was recovered from a man in his forties or fifties with HIV. This sample comprised unsorted PBMCs, obtained 2.9 years after starting antiretroviral therapy. In DNA, the CDR3 is TGCAGCGTATCCCGCGGGACGGACGAGCAGTACTTC. Translation: CSVSRGTDEQYF.